The next 8 T cell receptor beta chains were all read from a single sample in a study of blood T cell repertoires in COVID-19. Libraries were prepared by immunoSEQ multiplex PCR; TCRdb keeps only in-frame clonotypes and omits some of them. Seen here are approximately 67,000 clones, 91% observed once, and the top ten hold approximately 7.5%. The sequencing sample was made of peripheral blood. The source of these receptors is a human donor in a cohort sampled during active COVID-19.

The gene calls are TRBV19 and TRBJ2-3, with D possibly being TRBD1 (6 bases). The CDR3 is 15 residues long. V was clipped by 3 bases and J by 3 bases, with 13 bases between them. Germline V gene data show CDR1 as LNHDA and CDR2 as SQIVND (reference sequence). DNA for the CDR3: TGTGCCAGTAGTATGCAGGGGCTAGGGACAGATACGCAGTATTTT. Translated: CASSMQGLGTDTQYF.

J is TRBJ2-1 and V is TRBV30; TRBD2 agrees at 10 bases. CDR1 and CDR2 (germline): GTSNPN, SVGIG (reference sequence). With V trimmed by 1 base and J by 2 bases, 5 bases remained unmatched. CDR3 length: 16 residues. The chain's CDR3 is CAWSAPLAGAYNEQFF. CDR3 bases: TGTGCCTGGAGTGCACCCCTAGCGGGAGCCTACAATGAGCAGTTCTTC.

This rearrangement joins TRBV6-6 to TRBJ2-1; no clear D gene. The CDR3 length is 15 residues. Germline values: CDR1 MNHNY, CDR2 SVGAGI (reference sequence). V was pared by 4 bases and J by 0 bases, with 10 bases between. CDR3 bases: TGTGCCAGCAGTTTTTGGCGGAGCTCCTACAATGAGCAGTTCTTC. Residues: CASSFWRSSYNEQFF.

The chain links TRBV7-9 to TRBJ2-5; 9 positions match TRBD1. CDR3 length equals 14 residues. The V segment lost 5 bases and the J segment 4 bases; nucleotides outside the gene matches: 5. In germline, CDR1 is SEHNR, CDR2 FQNEAQ (reference sequence). CDR3 DNA: TGTGCCAGCAGCGCCGGGACAGGGTTAGAGACCCAGTACTTC. It specifies CASSAGTGLETQYF.

V usage is TRBV18 and J usage is TRBJ2-7, with unresolved D. From germline, CDR1 is KGHSH and CDR2 LQKENI. This CDR3 is 14 amino acids long. V was clipped by 4 bases and J by 2 bases, with 12 bases between them. CDR3 DNA: TGTGCCAGCTCACTAAACAGAACCCCCTACGAGCAGTACTTC. The encoded protein is CASSLNRTPYEQYF.

This chain links TRBV7-3 with TRBJ2-1; 13 bases align to TRBD2. The CDR3 contains 15 residues. CDR1 is SGHTA, CDR2 FQGTGA, per germline. V trimming: 5 bases; J trimming: 5 bases; junction bases outside the gene matches: 3. The CDR3 region has the DNA TGTGCCAGCAGCCAAGGGACTAGCGGGGACAATGAGCAGTTCTTC. This sequence encodes CASSQGTSGDNEQFF.

J is TRBJ1-4 and V is TRBV10-3, with 7 positions matching TRBD1. CDR1 and CDR2 from the germline V gene are ENHRY and SYGVKD. The CDR3 sequence is 15 residues long. V was clipped by 4 bases and J by 5 bases; unmatched bases: 7. The CDR3, as DNA: TGTGCCATCAGTGGGTCCGAGGGGGCAAATGAAAAACTGTTTTTT. Its translation: CAISGSEGANEKLFF.

The V and J genes are TRBV9 and TRBJ2-3, with 8 nucleotides matching TRBD2. Trimming took 0 bases from V and 2 from J; bases not matched to a gene: 5. CDR1 and CDR2 from the germline V gene are SGDLS and YYNGEE. There are 16 residues in the CDR3. The CDR3: CASSVVGGRPTDTQYF. The CDR3 DNA is TGTGCCAGCAGCGTAGTCGGCGGGAGGCCCACAGATACGCAGTATTTT.